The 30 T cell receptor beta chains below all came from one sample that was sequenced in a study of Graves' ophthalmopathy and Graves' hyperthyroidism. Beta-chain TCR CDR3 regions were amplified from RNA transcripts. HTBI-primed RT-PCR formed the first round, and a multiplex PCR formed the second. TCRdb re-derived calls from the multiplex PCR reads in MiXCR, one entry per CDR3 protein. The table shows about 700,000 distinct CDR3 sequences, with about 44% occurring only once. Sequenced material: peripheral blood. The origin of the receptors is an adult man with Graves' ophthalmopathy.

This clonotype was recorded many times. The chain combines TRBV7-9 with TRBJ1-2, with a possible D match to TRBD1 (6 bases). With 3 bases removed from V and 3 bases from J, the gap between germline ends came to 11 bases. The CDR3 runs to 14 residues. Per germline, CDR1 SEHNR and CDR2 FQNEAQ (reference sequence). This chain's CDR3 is CASSFDRTDYGYTF. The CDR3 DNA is TGTGCCAGCAGCTTCGACAGGACGGACTATGGCTACACCTTC.

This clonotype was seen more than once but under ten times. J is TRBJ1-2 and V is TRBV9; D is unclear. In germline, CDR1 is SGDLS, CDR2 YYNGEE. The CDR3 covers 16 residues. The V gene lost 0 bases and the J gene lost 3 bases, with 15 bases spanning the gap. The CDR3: CASSVGAEGPDYGYTF. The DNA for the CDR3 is TGTGCCAGCAGCGTAGGGGCGGAAGGGCCAGACTATGGCTACACCTTC.

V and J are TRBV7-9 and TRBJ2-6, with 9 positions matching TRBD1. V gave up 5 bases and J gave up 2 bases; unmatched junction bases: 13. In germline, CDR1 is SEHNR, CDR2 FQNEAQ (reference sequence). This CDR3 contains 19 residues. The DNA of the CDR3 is TGTGCCAGCAGCCTCCGGGACAGGGAAGGGTTGACTGGGGCCAACGTCCTGACTTTC. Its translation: CASSLRDREGLTGANVLTF.

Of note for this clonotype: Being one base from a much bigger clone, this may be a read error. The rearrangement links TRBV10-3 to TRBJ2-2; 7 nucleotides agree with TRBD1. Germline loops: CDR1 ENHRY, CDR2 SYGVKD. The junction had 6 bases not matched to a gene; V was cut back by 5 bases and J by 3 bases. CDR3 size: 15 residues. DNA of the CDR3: TGTGCCATCAGTCCGGGACAGAGAGACACCGGGGAGCTGTTTTTT. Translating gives CAISPGQRDTGELFF.

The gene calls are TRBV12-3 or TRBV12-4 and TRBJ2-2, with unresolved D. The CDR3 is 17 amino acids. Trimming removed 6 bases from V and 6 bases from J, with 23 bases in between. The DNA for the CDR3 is TGTGCCAGCAGCACTTTTGGACCCTTGGGTTCGGCCGGGGAGCTGTTTTTT. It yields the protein CASSTFGPLGSAGELFF.

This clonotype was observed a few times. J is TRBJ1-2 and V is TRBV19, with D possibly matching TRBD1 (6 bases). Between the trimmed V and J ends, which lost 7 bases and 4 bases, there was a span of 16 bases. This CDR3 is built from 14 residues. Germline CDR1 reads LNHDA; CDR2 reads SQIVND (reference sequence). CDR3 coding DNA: TGTGCCAGTACACCCGACAGGACGCCCTATGGCTACACCTTC. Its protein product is CASTPDRTPYGYTF. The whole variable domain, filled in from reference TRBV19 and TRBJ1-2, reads DGGITQSPKYLFRKEGQNVTLSCEQNLNHDAMYWYRQDPGQGLRLIYYSQIVNDFQKGDIAEGYSVSREKKESFPLTVTSAQKNPTAFYLCASTPDRTPYGYTFGSGTRLTVV.

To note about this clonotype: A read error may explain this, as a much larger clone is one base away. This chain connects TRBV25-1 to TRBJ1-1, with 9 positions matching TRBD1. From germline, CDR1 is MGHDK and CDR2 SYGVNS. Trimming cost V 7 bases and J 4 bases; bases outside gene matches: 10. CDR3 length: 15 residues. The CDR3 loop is CASTTRTGVFTEAFF. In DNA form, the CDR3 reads TGTGCCAGCACCACCCGGACAGGGGTCTTCACTGAAGCTTTCTTT.

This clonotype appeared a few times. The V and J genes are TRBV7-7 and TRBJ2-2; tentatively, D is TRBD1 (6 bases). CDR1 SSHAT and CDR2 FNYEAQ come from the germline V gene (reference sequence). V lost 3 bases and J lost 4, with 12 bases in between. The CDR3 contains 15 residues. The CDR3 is CASSFGQGFTGELFF. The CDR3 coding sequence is TGTGCCAGCAGCTTTGGGCAGGGGTTCACCGGGGAGCTGTTTTTT.

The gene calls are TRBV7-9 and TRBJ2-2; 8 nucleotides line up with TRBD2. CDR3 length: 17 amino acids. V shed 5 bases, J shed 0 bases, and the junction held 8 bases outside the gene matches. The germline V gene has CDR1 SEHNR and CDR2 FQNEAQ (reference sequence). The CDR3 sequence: CASSLISGAPNTGELFF. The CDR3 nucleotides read TGTGCCAGCAGCCTTATTAGCGGGGCCCCGAACACCGGGGAGCTGTTTTTT.

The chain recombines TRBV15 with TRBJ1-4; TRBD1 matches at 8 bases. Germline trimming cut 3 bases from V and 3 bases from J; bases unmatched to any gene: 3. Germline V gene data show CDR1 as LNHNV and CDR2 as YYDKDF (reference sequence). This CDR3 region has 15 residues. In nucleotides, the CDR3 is TGTGCCACCAGCAGCCCAGGGGGCCCTAATGAAAAACTGTTTTTT. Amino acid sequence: CATSSPGGPNEKLFF.

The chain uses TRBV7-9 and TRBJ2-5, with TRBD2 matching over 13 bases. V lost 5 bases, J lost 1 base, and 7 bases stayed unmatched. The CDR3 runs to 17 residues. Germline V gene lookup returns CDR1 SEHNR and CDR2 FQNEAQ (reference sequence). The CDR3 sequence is CASSRTSGSSGQETQYF. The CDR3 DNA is TGTGCCAGCAGCCGGACTAGCGGGAGTTCGGGCCAAGAGACCCAGTACTTC.

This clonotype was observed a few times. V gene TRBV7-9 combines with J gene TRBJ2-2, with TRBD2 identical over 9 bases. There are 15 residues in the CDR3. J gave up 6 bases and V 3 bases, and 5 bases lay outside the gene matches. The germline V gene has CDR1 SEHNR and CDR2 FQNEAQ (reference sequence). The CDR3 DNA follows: TGTGCCAGCAGCTTCGGACTAGCGTCAGCCGGGGAGCTGTTTTTT. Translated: CASSFGLASAGELFF. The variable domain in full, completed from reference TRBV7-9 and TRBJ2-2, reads DTGVSQNPRHKITKRGQNVTFRCDPISEHNRLYWYRQTLGQGPEFLTYFQNEAQLEKSRLLSDRFSAERPKGSFSTLEIQRTEQGDSAMYLCASSFGLASAGELFFGEGSRLTVL.

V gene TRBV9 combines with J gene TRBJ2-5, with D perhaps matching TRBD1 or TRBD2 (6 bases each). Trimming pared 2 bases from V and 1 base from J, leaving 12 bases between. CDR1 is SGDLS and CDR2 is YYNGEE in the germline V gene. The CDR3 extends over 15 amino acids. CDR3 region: CASSVGGQVQETQYF. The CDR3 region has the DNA TGTGCCAGCAGCGTGGGGGGACAAGTCCAAGAGACCCAGTACTTC.

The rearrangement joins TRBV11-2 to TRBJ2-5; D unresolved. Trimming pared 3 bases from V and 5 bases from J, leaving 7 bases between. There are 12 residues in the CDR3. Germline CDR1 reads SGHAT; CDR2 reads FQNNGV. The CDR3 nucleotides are TGTGCCAGCAGCTTCGGGTATGAGACCCAGTACTTC. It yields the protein CASSFGYETQYF.

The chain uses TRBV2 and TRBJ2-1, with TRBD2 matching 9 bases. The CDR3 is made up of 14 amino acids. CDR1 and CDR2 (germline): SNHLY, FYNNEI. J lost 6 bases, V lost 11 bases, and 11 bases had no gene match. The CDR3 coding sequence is TGTGCCGGGTCTCAAGCGGGGGGCGGCAATGAGCAGTTCTTC. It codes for CAGSQAGGGNEQFF.

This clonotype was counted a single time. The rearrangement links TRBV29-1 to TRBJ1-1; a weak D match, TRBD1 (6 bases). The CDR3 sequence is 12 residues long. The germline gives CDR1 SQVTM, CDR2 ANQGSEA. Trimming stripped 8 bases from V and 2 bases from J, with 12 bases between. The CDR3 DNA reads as TGCAGCAGATGGACAGCCAACACTGAAGCTTTCTTT. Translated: CSRWTANTEAFF.

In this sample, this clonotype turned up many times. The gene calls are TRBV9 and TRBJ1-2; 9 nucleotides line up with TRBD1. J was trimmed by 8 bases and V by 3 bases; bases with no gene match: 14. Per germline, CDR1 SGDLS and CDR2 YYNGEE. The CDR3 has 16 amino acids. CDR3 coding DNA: TGTGCCAGCAGCGCCACGTCAGAGGGACAGGGTGGCGGCTACACCTTC. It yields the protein CASSATSEGQGGGYTF.

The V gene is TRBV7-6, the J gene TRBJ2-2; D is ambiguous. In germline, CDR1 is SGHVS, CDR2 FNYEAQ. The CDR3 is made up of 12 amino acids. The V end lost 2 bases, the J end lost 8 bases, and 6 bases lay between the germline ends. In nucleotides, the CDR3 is TGTGCCAGCAGCTTAAATCCAGGGGAGCTGTTTTTT. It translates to CASSLNPGELFF.

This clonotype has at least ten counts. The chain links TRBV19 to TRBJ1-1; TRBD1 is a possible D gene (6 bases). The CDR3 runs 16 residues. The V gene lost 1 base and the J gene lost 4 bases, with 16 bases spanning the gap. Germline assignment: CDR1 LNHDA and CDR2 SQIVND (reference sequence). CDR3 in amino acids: CASSIGQVIVSTEAFF. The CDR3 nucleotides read TGTGCCAGTAGTATAGGACAGGTCATCGTAAGCACTGAAGCTTTCTTT. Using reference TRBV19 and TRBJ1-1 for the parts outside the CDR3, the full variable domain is DGGITQSPKYLFRKEGQNVTLSCEQNLNHDAMYWYRQDPGQGLRLIYYSQIVNDFQKGDIAEGYSVSREKKESFPLTVTSAQKNPTAFYLCASSIGQVIVSTEAFFGQGTRLTVV.

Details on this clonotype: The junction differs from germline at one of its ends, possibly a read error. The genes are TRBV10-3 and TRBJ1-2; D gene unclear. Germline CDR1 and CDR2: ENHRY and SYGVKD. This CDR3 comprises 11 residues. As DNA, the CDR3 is TGTGCCAGCAGTTATCTCCAAGGCTACACCTTC. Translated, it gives CASSYLQGYTF.

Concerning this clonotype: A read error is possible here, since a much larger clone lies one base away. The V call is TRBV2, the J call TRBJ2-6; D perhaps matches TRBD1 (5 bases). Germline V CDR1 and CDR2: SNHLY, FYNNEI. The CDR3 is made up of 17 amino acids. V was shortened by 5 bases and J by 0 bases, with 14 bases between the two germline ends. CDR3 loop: CASSPQGRDSGANVLTF. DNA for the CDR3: TGTGCCAGCAGTCCGCAGGGAAGAGACTCTGGGGCCAACGTCCTGACTTTC.

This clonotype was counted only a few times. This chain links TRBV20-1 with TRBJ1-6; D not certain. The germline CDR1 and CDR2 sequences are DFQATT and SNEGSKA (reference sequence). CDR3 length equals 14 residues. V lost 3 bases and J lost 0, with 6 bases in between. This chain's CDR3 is CSASAGSYNSPLHF. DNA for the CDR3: TGCAGTGCTAGTGCTGGCTCCTATAATTCACCCCTCCACTTT.

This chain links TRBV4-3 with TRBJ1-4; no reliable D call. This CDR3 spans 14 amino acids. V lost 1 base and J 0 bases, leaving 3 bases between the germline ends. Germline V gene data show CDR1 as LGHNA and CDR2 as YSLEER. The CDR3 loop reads CASSQASTNEKLFF. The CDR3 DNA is TGCGCCAGCAGCCAAGCCTCAACTAATGAAAAACTGTTTTTT.

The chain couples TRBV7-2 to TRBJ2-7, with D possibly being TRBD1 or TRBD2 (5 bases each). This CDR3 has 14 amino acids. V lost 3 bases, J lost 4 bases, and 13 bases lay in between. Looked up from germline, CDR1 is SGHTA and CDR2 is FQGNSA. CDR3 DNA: TGTGCCAGCAGCTTTTCAGGGACCTCGTACGAGCAGTACTTC. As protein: CASSFSGTSYEQYF. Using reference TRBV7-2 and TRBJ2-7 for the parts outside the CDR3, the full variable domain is GAGVSQSPSNKVTEKGKDVELRCDPISGHTALYWYRQSLGQGLEFLIYFQGNSAPDKSGLPSDRFSAERTGGSVSTLTIQRTQQEDSAVYLCASSFSGTSYEQYFGPGTRLTVT.

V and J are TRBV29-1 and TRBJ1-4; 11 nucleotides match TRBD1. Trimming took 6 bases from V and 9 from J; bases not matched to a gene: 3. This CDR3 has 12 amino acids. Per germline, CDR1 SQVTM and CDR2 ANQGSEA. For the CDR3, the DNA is TGCAGCGTAGGACAGGGGGCTCAAAAACTGTTTTTT. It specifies CSVGQGAQKLFF. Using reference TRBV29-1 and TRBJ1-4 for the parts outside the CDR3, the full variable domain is SAVISQKPSRDICQRGTSLTIQCQVDSQVTMMFWYRQQPGQSLTLIATANQGSEATYESGFVIDKFPISRPNLTFSTLTVSNMSPEDSSIYLCSVGQGAQKLFFGSGTQLSVL.

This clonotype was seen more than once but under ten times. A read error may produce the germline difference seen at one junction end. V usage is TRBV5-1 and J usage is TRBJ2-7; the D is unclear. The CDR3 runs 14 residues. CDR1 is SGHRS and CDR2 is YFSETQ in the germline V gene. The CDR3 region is CASSLLLPNYEQYF. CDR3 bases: TGTGCCAGCAGCTTGCTGCTACCAAACTACGAGCAGTACTTC.

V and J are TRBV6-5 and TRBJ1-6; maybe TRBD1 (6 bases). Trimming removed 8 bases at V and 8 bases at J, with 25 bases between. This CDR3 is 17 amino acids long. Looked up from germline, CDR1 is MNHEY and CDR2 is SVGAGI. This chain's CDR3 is CASGKERGTILHSPLHF. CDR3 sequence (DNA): TGTGCCAGCGGGAAGGAAAGGGGGACTATCTTGCATTCACCCCTCCACTTT.

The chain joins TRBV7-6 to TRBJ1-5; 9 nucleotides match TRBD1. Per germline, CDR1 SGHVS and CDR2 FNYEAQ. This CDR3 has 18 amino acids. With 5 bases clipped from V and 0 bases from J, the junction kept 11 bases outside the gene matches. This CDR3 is CASSPEGQGPNSNQPQHF. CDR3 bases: TGTGCCAGCAGCCCAGAAGGACAGGGGCCGAATAGCAATCAGCCCCAGCATTTT. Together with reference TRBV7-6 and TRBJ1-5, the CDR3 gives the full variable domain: GAGVSQSPRYKVTKRGQDVALRCDPISGHVSLYWYRQALGQGPEFLTYFNYEAQQDKSGLPNDRFSAERPEGSISTLTIQRTEQRDSAMYRCASSPEGQGPNSNQPQHFGDGTRLSIL.

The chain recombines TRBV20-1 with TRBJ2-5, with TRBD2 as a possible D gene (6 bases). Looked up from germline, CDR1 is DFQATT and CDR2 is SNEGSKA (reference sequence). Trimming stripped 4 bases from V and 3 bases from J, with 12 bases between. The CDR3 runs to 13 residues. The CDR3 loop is CSATVSGEETQYF. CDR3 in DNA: TGCAGTGCTACAGTATCGGGAGAAGAGACCCAGTACTTC.

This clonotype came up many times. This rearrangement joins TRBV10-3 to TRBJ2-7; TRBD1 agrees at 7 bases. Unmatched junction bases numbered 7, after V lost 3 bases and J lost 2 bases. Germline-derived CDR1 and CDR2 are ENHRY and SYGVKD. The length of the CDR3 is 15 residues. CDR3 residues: CAISDSGTVTYEQYF. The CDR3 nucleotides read TGTGCCATCAGTGATTCCGGGACAGTAACCTACGAGCAGTACTTC.